This passage covers 14 T cell receptor beta chains from one sample sequenced in a study of blood T cell repertoires in COVID-19. Here immunoSEQ multiplex PCR was the method, and the copy in TCRdb shows in-frame clones only, minus some. The sample contains 120,000 or so clones, over 65% of which appear only once. The sequenced sample was peripheral blood. These receptors were obtained from a man in his sixties with acute or convalescent COVID-19.

The J gene is TRBJ2-2, the V gene TRBV4-3; D is unclear. In germline, CDR1 is LGHNA, CDR2 YSLEER. This CDR3 comprises 17 residues. V dropped 0 bases and J dropped 7 bases, with 18 bases sitting between them. The DNA for the CDR3 is TGCGCCAGCAGCCAAGATCTCCGGTCCCCCGCGGACGGGGAGCTGTTTTTT. It yields the protein CASSQDLRSPADGELFF.

The chain uses TRBV7-2 and TRBJ2-1; 7 bases are a match to TRBD2. Trimming took 1 base from V and 6 from J; bases not matched to a gene: 6. CDR1 and CDR2 from the germline V gene are SGHTA and FQGNSA. The CDR3 is made up of 15 amino acids. In DNA form, the CDR3 reads TGTGCCAGCAGCTTAGATAGCGGGCCCTCCAATGAGCAGTTCTTC. Protein product: CASSLDSGPSNEQFF.

The J gene is TRBJ1-3, the V gene TRBV21-1; TRBD1 is the table's D call and was not checked against the DNA. TRBV21-1 is noted as a pseudogene. The CDR3 runs to 15 residues. The chain's CDR3 is CASSRPRQGGDTIYF. DNA of the CDR3: TGTGCCAGCAGCAGACCTCGGCAGGGCGGTGACACCATATATTTT.

This sequence joins TRBV29-1 and TRBJ1-1; D remains unclear. Trimming cost V 4 bases and J 0 bases, with 3 bases left between them. Germline V gives CDR1 SQVTM, CDR2 ANQGSEA. The CDR3 consists of 11 residues. The DNA for the CDR3 is TGCAGCGTTGTCATGAACACTGAAGCTTTCTTT. Its protein product is CSVVMNTEAFF. Drawing the rest from reference TRBV29-1 and TRBJ1-1, the complete variable domain is SAVISQKPSRDICQRGTSLTIQCQVDSQVTMMFWYRQQPGQSLTLIATANQGSEATYESGFVIDKFPISRPNLTFSTLTVSNMSPEDSSIYLCSVVMNTEAFFGQGTRLTVV.

This clone was counted a few times. The gene calls are TRBV7-9 and TRBJ2-1; D perhaps matches TRBD1 (6 bases). The CDR3 runs to 16 residues. Germline V gives CDR1 SEHNR, CDR2 FQNEAQ (reference sequence). The V end lost 3 bases, the J end lost 5 bases, and 17 bases lay between the germline ends. The chain's CDR3 is CASSFRTAGAHNEQFF. The CDR3 nucleotides are TGTGCCAGCAGCTTCCGGACAGCCGGGGCACACAATGAGCAGTTCTTC.

The chain couples TRBV6-4 to TRBJ1-2, with D tentatively TRBD1 (6 bases). V was trimmed by 0 bases and J by 8 bases, leaving 19 bases between them. CDR1 is MRHNA, CDR2 SNTAGT, per germline. The CDR3 runs 16 residues. The CDR3 sequence is CASSDSLSQGLNGYTF. CDR3 DNA sequence: TGTGCCAGCAGTGACTCCCTTTCACAGGGCCTGAACGGCTACACCTTC.

The chain employs TRBV7-6 and TRBJ2-7, with 7 bases fitting TRBD1. The length of the CDR3 is 15 residues. J gave up 2 bases and V 1 base, and 5 bases lay outside the gene matches. The germline V gene encodes CDR1 SGHVS and CDR2 FNYEAQ. The CDR3 sequence is CASSLGDSYTYEQYF. The CDR3 coding sequence is TGTGCCAGCAGCTTAGGGGACAGCTATACCTACGAGCAGTACTTC.

V and J are TRBV29-1 and TRBJ2-1; D gene ambiguous. CDR3 length equals 12 residues. The V and J ends lost 5 bases and 0 bases respectively, with 5 bases between them. Per germline, CDR1 SQVTM and CDR2 ANQGSEA. The CDR3 nucleotides read TGCAGCGTTTCTAGCTCCTACAATGAGCAGTTCTTC. This translates into CSVSSSYNEQFF.

This sequence joins TRBV12-3 or TRBV12-4 and TRBJ1-2, with D unclear. There are 13 residues in the CDR3. V gave up 1 base and J gave up 8 bases, with 11 bases separating them. The CDR3 sequence: CASSLGQRGGYTF. The CDR3 DNA sequence: TGTGCCAGCAGTTTAGGGCAGCGGGGAGGCTACACCTTC.

The chain recombines TRBV24-1 with TRBJ1-1, with 7 nucleotides matching TRBD1. V shed 12 bases, J shed 1 base, and the junction held 7 bases outside the gene matches. CDR3 length: 13 residues. Germline CDR1 is KGHDR and CDR2 is SFDVKD. CDR3 coding DNA: TGTGCCGTGCGGACAGGATCGAACACTGAAGCTTTCTTT. Translated, it gives CAVRTGSNTEAFF.

The J gene is TRBJ2-3, the V gene TRBV5-1, with TRBD2 matching 12 bases. Trimming removed 2 bases from V and 0 bases from J; junction bases left unmatched: 4. The CDR3 is 17 residues long. The germline V gene encodes CDR1 SGHRS and CDR2 YFSETQ. The CDR3 region has the DNA TGCGCCAGCAGCTTCGGACTAGCGGGACTTAGCACAGATACGCAGTATTTT. This codes for CASSFGLAGLSTDTQYF.

V usage is TRBV4-1 and J usage is TRBJ2-1; TRBD1 aligns across 8 bases. The V gene's germline CDR1 is MGHRA and CDR2 YSYEKL. The CDR3 is 16 residues long. Unmatched junction bases numbered 7, after V lost 0 bases and J lost 6 bases. CDR3 nucleotides: TGCGCCAGCAGCCAAGATCGGACAGGGTCGGTCAATGAGCAGTTCTTC. Protein: CASSQDRTGSVNEQFF.

The V and J genes are TRBV7-9 and TRBJ2-7; TRBD1 aligns across 9 bases. The V gene's germline CDR1 is SEHNR and CDR2 FQNEAQ (reference sequence). Trimming cost V 1 base and J 5 bases; bases outside gene matches: 6. This CDR3 spans 15 amino acids. The DNA of the CDR3 is TGTGCCAGCAGCTTAGATGGACAGGGGTTCAACGAGCAGTACTTC. It encodes CASSLDGQGFNEQYF. The full variable domain, rest sourced from reference TRBV7-9 and TRBJ2-7, is DTGVSQNPRHKITKRGQNVTFRCDPISEHNRLYWYRQTLGQGPEFLTYFQNEAQLEKSRLLSDRFSAERPKGSFSTLEIQRTEQGDSAMYLCASSLDGQGFNEQYFGPGTRLTVT.

This clone was seen more than once but under ten times. The chain recombines TRBV28 with TRBJ2-1; tentative D call: TRBD2 (5 bases). Deletions cut 10 bases from V and 9 bases from J, with 16 bases between. From germline, CDR1 is MDHEN and CDR2 SYDVKM. The CDR3 has 12 residues. CDR3: CATRHLAGEQFF. Written as DNA, the CDR3 is TGTGCCACTCGGCACCTAGCCGGTGAGCAGTTCTTC. Full variable domain (rest looked up from reference TRBV28 and TRBJ2-1): DVKVTQSSRYLVKRTGEKVFLECVQDMDHENMFWYRQDPGLGLRLIYFSYDVKMKEKGDIPEGYSVSREKKERFSLILESASTNQTSMYLCATRHLAGEQFFGPGTRLTVL.